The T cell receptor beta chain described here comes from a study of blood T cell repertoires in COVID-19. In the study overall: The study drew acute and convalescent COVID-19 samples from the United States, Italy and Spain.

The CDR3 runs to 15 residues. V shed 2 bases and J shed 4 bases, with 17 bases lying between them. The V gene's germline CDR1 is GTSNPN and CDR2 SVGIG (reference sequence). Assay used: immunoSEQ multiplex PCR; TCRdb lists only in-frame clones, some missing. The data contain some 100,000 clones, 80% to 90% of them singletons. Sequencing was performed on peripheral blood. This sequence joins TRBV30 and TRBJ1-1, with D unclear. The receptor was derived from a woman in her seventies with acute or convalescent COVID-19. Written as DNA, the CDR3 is TGTGCCTGGAGTCCCCATGACGGCCGGGGCACTGAAGCTTTCTTT. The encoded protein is CAWSPHDGRGTEAFF.